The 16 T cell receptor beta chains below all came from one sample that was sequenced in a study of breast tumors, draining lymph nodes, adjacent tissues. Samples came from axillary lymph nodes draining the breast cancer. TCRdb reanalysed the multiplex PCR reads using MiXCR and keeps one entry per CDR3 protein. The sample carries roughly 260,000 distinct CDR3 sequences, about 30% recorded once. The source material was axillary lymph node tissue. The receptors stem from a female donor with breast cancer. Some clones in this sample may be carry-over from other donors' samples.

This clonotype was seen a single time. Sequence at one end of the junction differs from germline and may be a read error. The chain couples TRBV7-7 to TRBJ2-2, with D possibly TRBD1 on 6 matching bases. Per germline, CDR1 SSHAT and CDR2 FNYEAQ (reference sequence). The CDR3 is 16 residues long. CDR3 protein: CASSSQAGENTGELFF. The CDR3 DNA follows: TGTGCTAGCAGCTCCCAAGCAGGGGAGAACACCGGGGAGCTGTTTTTT.

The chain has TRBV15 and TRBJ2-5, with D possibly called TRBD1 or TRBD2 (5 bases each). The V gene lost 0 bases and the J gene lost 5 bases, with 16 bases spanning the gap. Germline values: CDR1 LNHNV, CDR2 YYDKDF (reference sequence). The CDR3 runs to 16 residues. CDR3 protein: CATSRDGGPGGETQYF. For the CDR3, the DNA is TGTGCCACCAGCAGAGATGGGGGACCTGGCGGGGAGACCCAGTACTTC.

CDR3 DNA: TGTGCCAGCAGGGTAGACAGGGGGGATACTGAAGCTTTCTTT. Translation: CASRVDRGDTEAFF. The rearrangement uses TRBV12-3 or TRBV12-4 and TRBJ1-1; TRBD1 matches 9 bases. CDR3 size: 14 residues. V lost 6 bases and J lost 5; bases outside the gene matches: 7.

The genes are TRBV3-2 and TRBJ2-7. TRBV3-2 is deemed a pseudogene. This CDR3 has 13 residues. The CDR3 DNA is TGTGCCAGCAGCCAAGACCTTTTCTACGAGCAGTACTTC. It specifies CASSQDLFYEQYF.

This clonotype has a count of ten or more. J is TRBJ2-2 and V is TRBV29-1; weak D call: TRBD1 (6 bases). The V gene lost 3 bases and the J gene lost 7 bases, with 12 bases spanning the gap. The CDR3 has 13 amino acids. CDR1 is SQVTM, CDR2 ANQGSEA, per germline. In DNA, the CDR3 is TGCAGCGTTGATGTGGGGGCCGTCGGGGAGCTGTTTTTT. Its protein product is CSVDVGAVGELFF.

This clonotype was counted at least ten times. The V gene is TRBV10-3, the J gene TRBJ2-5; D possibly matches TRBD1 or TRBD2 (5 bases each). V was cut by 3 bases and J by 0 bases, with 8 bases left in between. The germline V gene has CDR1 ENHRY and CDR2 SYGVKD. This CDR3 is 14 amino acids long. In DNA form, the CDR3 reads TGTGCCATCAGTGAAGGGACCAACCAAGAGACCCAGTACTTC. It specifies CAISEGTNQETQYF.

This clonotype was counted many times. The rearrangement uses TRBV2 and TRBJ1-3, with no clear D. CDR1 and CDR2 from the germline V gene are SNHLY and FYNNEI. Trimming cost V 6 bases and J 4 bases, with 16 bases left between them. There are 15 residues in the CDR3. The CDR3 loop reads CASRPSEARGNTIYF. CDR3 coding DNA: TGTGCCAGCAGACCCTCAGAAGCTCGGGGAAACACCATATATTTT.

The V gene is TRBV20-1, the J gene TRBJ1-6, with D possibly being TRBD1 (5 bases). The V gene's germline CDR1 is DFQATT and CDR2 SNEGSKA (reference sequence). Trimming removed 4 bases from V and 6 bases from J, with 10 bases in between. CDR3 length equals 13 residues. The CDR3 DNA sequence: TGCAGTGCTATGGGGCAGTTTAATTCACCCCTCCACTTT. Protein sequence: CSAMGQFNSPLHF.

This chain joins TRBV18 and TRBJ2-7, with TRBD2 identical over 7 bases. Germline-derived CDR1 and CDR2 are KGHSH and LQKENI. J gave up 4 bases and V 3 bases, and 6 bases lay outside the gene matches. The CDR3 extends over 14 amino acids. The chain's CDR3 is CASSPLLGRYEQYF. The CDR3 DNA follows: TGTGCCAGCTCACCGTTGCTCGGGAGGTACGAGCAGTACTTC.

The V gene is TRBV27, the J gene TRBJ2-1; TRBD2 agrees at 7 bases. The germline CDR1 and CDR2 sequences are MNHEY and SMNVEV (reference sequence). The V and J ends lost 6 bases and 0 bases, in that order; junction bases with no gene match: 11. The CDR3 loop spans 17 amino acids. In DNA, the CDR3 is TGTGCCAGCAGGCGACTAGCTGGTAATCCCTCCTACAATGAGCAGTTCTTC. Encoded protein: CASRRLAGNPSYNEQFF.

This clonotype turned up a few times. CDR3 bases: TGTGCCAGCAAGGTAACGATATACAATGAGCAGTTCTTC. Protein product: CASKVTIYNEQFF. This chain links TRBV10-3 with TRBJ2-1; no definite D call. Trimming left V 10 bases short and J 4 bases short, with 14 bases between. Germline assignment: CDR1 ENHRY and CDR2 SYGVKD. The CDR3 spans 13 residues.

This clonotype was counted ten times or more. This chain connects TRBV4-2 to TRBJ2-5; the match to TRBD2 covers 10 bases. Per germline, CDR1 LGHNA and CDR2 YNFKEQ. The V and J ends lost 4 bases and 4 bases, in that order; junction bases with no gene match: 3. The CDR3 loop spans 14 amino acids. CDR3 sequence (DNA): TGTGCCAGCAGCCCGTGGACTAGCGGAGAGACCCAGTACTTC. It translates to CASSPWTSGETQYF.

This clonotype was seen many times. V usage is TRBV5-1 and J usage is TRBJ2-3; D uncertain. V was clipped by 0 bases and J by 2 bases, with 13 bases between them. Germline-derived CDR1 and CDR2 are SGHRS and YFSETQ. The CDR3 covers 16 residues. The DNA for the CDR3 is TGCGCCAGCAGCTTGGAAGGTGGCCAGCCCACAGATACGCAGTATTTT. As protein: CASSLEGGQPTDTQYF.

The CDR3 protein is CASSLTSGTGLSYEQYF. DNA of the CDR3: TGTGCCAGCAGCTTAACATCAGGGACAGGACTTTCCTACGAGCAGTACTTC. J is TRBJ2-7 and V is TRBV7-3, with 8 bases lining up with TRBD1. Germline V gene lookup returns CDR1 SGHTA and CDR2 FQGTGA. The CDR3 has 17 residues. V was pared by 0 bases and J by 1 base, with 8 bases of the junction left unmatched.

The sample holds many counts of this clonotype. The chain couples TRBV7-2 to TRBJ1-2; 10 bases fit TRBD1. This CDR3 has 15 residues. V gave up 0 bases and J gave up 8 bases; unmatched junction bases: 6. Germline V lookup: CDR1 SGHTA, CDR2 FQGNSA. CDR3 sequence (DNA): TGTGCCAGCAGCTTAGCGGCCGGGACAGGGGTCGGCTACACCTTC. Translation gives CASSLAAGTGVGYTF.

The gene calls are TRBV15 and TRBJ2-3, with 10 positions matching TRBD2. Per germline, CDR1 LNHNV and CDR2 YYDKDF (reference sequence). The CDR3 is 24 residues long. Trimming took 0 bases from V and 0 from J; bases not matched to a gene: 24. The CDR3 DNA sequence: TGTGCCACCAGCAGAGACCCACCCTCTAGCGGGAGAGGATATTTTGGGGATAGCACAGATACGCAGTATTTT. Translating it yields CATSRDPPSSGRGYFGDSTDTQYF.